These 26 T cell receptor beta chains were all obtained from the same sample, sequenced in a study of CD8 T cells in ankylosing spondylitis (dated by TCRdb to 2016 to 2017). The paper as a whole reports these results and caveats: Blood from ankylosing spondylitis patients appeared to be characterized by a TCR beta motif made up of under 10 highly homologous amino acid variants.

Their target antigens are unknown. Library method: 5' RACE. Sequencing instrument: Illumina HiSeq 2500. Using fastp trimming at Q25 and MiXCR clonotype assembly, TCRdb reanalyzed the public sequencing data and kept in-frame beta chains. Rows merge per CDR3 protein into single entries with the most common DNA and genes. A total of roughly 670,000 distinct CDR3 sequences appear in this sample, under 20% of them only once. The ten largest clones take up roughly a fifth of the sample. Source material: blood, either unsorted or a sorted T cell fraction (not recorded which). These receptors were collected from a male donor with ankylosing spondylitis.

This clonotype was detected only a few times. The chain is built from TRBV6-1 and TRBJ2-7; D not resolved. The CDR3 runs 15 residues. Per the germline V gene, CDR1 is MNHNS and CDR2 is SASEGT. Trimming stripped 4 bases from V and 3 bases from J, with 16 bases between. The DNA for the CDR3 is TGTGCCAGCAGTGTGTATTTGGGTTCGGACTACGAGCAGTACTTC. This translates into CASSVYLGSDYEQYF.

The chain uses TRBV10-1 and TRBJ1-5, with D unclear. The CDR3 spans 18 residues. Germline V CDR1 and CDR2: WNHNN, SYGVQD (reference sequence). V was pared by 2 bases and J by 0 bases, with 17 bases between. The CDR3 is CASSEPQIPTDSNQPQHF. For the CDR3, the DNA is TGCGCCAGCAGTGAGCCCCAGATCCCGACGGATAGCAATCAGCCCCAGCATTTT.

This clonotype was recorded a few times. The chain couples TRBV29-1 to TRBJ2-6; no clear D gene. This CDR3 is built from 15 residues. Germline V CDR1 and CDR2: SQVTM, ANQGSEA. The V end lost 2 bases, the J end lost 0 bases, and 8 bases lay between the germline ends. CDR3: CSVESGSSGANVLTF. In DNA form, the CDR3 reads TGCAGCGTTGAAAGTGGCAGCTCTGGGGCCAACGTCCTGACTTTC.

This chain uses TRBV7-2 with TRBJ2-3, with TRBD1 matching 7 bases. This CDR3 is built from 17 residues. Trimming at V came to 5 bases and at J to 0 bases, leaving 11 bases not matched to a gene. CDR1 and CDR2 from the germline V gene are SGHTA and FQGNSA. The CDR3 spells CASSAPRQGPSTDTQYF. As DNA, the CDR3 is TGTGCCAGCAGCGCCCCCCGACAGGGACCTAGCACAGATACGCAGTATTTT.

V usage is TRBV4-1 and J usage is TRBJ1-1; D may be TRBD1 (6 bases). This CDR3 contains 17 residues. The germline V gene has CDR1 MGHRA and CDR2 YSYEKL. V was trimmed by 3 bases and J by 3 bases, leaving 20 bases between them. The CDR3 DNA reads as TGCGCCAGCAGCCATCCTCGACCGGGGGCGCAGGACACTGAAGCTTTCTTT. Its protein product is CASSHPRPGAQDTEAFF.

This clonotype occurred a few times. The chain combines TRBV12-3 or TRBV12-4 with TRBJ2-1, with D uncertain. The CDR3 has 19 amino acids. The V gene lost 1 base and the J gene lost 5 bases, with 24 bases spanning the gap. The DNA of the CDR3 is TGTGCCAGCAGTTTAGTCATGGGCGACCCCGACCCAACTAACAATGAGCAGTTCTTC. Its protein product is CASSLVMGDPDPTNNEQFF.

A few counts support this clonotype. The genes are TRBV7-2 and TRBJ2-7, with 11 bases aligning to TRBD1. CDR1 and CDR2 from the germline V gene are SGHTA and FQGNSA. The V and J ends lost 5 bases and 4 bases, in that order; junction bases with no gene match: 7. The CDR3 spans 15 residues. CDR3 sequence (DNA): TGTGCCAGCAGCAAGGACAGGGGGCGCATGTACGAGCAGTACTTC. Its protein is CASSKDRGRMYEQYF.

Only a few counts were recorded for this clonotype. The chain has TRBV6-2 or TRBV6-3 and TRBJ2-7; D is possibly TRBD2 (5 bases). The CDR3 spans 15 residues. The germline V and J ends were trimmed by 1 base and 4 bases, with 14 bases remaining between them. The germline gives CDR1 MNHEY, CDR2 SVGEGT. The CDR3 here is CASSYFPGNDYEQYF. The DNA for the CDR3 is TGTGCCAGCAGTTACTTCCCGGGGAACGATTACGAGCAGTACTTC.

The chain recombines TRBV15 with TRBJ2-3; D might be TRBD2 (5 bases). Germline V gene data show CDR1 as LNHNV and CDR2 as YYDKDF (reference sequence). CDR3 length: 19 residues. Between the trimmed V and J ends, which lost 0 bases and 0 bases, there was a span of 19 bases. The CDR3 loop reads CATSRDFLERSSSTDTQYF. In nucleotides, the CDR3 is TGTGCCACCAGCAGAGATTTTCTAGAGCGGAGCTCTAGCACAGATACGCAGTATTTT.

This clonotype was seen more than once but under ten times. The chain uses TRBV7-9 and TRBJ2-1; 10 nucleotides align to TRBD1. Germline CDR1 reads SEHNR; CDR2 reads FQNEAQ (reference sequence). This CDR3 has 15 amino acids. Trimming removed 5 bases from V and 8 bases from J; junction bases left unmatched: 9. The CDR3 DNA reads as TGTGCCAGCAGCCCCCGGGACAGGGGAAGGGATGAGCAGTTCTTC. Translated, it gives CASSPRDRGRDEQFF.

V gene TRBV25-1 combines with J gene TRBJ2-7, with TRBD2 matching over 15 bases. The germline V gene encodes CDR1 MGHDK and CDR2 SYGVNS. Unmatched junction bases numbered 16, after V lost 1 base and J lost 6 bases. The CDR3 length is 20 residues. The CDR3 nucleotides are TGTGCCAGCAGTGAATTGGACCGGACTAGCGGGAGGGCCAGGAGGCCCGAGCAGTACTTC. Translation gives CASSELDRTSGRARRPEQYF.

CDR3 bases: TGCGCCAGCAGCTTGGCCAGACTCAACACCGGGGAGCTGTTTTTT. Amino acid sequence: CASSLARLNTGELFF. This chain joins TRBV5-1 and TRBJ2-2; D is unresolved. Trimming shortened V by 0 bases and J by 2 bases, and 8 bases separated the two germline ends. In germline, CDR1 is SGHRS, CDR2 YFSETQ. The CDR3 is 15 residues long.

CDR3 sequence (DNA): TGTGCCAGCAGTTTAGCGCGGGCAGACCTAGGGGAGACCCAGTACTTC. As protein: CASSLARADLGETQYF. The chain employs TRBV12-3 or TRBV12-4 and TRBJ2-5; D might be TRBD2 (5 bases). V was trimmed by 0 bases and J by 5 bases, leaving 16 bases between them. This CDR3 contains 16 residues.

This clonotype occurred a few times. The chain links TRBV29-1 to TRBJ2-1, with TRBD1 as a possible D gene (6 bases). The CDR3 sequence is 12 residues long. The germline V gene encodes CDR1 SQVTM and CDR2 ANQGSEA. The V and J ends lost 1 base and 9 bases respectively, with 10 bases between them. The CDR3 protein is CSVEADSVEQFF. The DNA of the CDR3 is TGCAGCGTTGAAGCGGACAGCGTTGAGCAGTTCTTC.

The rearrangement links TRBV20-1 to TRBJ2-6; D gene ambiguous. Trimming stripped 2 bases from V and 0 bases from J, with 5 bases between. This CDR3 has 14 residues. The germline gives CDR1 DFQATT, CDR2 SNEGSKA (reference sequence). CDR3: CSARPNSGANVLTF. The CDR3 coding sequence is TGCAGTGCTAGACCCAACTCTGGGGCCAACGTCCTGACTTTC.

In this sample, this clonotype turned up a few times. The chain recombines TRBV5-1 with TRBJ2-7, with 8 bases lining up with TRBD2. The CDR3 covers 15 residues. V dropped 4 bases and J dropped 6; count of bases not matched to a gene: 12. CDR1 and CDR2 from the germline V gene are SGHRS and YFSETQ. CDR3 bases: TGCGCCAGCAGCCCCTTAGCGGGATCGGCCGGCGAGCAGTACTTC. It specifies CASSPLAGSAGEQYF.

This clonotype was seen a handful of times. The V call is TRBV7-9, the J call TRBJ1-1; weak D call: TRBD1 (6 bases). This CDR3 has 12 amino acids. V dropped 5 bases and J dropped 7 bases, with 11 bases sitting between them. Germline CDR1 reads SEHNR; CDR2 reads FQNEAQ (reference sequence). CDR3 nucleotide sequence: TGTGCCAGCAGCCGCGGACAGCTTGAAGCTTTCTTT. Translating it yields CASSRGQLEAFF.

The chain uses TRBV7-6 and TRBJ2-2; D is unclear. V was clipped by 1 base and J by 5 bases, with 8 bases between them. Per the germline V gene, CDR1 is SGHVS and CDR2 is FNYEAQ. The CDR3 has 14 amino acids. The CDR3 is CASSLVARTGELFF. The CDR3 DNA follows: TGTGCCAGCAGCTTAGTCGCTAGGACCGGGGAGCTGTTTTTT.

The chain couples TRBV21-1 to TRBJ1-1. TRBV21-1 corresponds to a pseudogene. CDR3 length: 16 amino acids. This CDR3 is CASSKGDGRANTEAFF. The CDR3 bases are TGTGCCAGCAGCAAAGGGGATGGGAGGGCGAACACTGAAGCTTTCTTT.

The chain joins TRBV30 to TRBJ2-1, with a possible D match to TRBD2 (5 bases). V lost 4 bases to trimming and J lost 7 bases, with 14 bases between them. This CDR3 is built from 13 residues. Germline CDR1 is GTSNPN and CDR2 is SVGIG (reference sequence). The CDR3 is CAWNAASGNEQFF. In DNA form, the CDR3 reads TGTGCCTGGAACGCCGCTTCGGGGAATGAGCAGTTCTTC.

The chain recombines TRBV12-3 or TRBV12-4 with TRBJ2-1; either TRBD1 or TRBD2 may supply D (5 bases each). Trimming removed 2 bases from V and 2 bases from J, with 19 bases in between. The CDR3 contains 18 residues. The CDR3 DNA follows: TGTGCCAGCAGTTTACCCTTACATGGGAGAGGGGCCTACAATGAGCAGTTCTTC. This codes for CASSLPLHGRGAYNEQFF.

The CDR3 region is CASSPQASSADTQYF. DNA of the CDR3: TGCGCCAGCAGCCCCCAAGCCTCGTCGGCAGATACGCAGTATTTT. The chain has TRBV5-1 and TRBJ2-3; no clear D. There are 15 residues in the CDR3. CDR1 SGHRS and CDR2 YFSETQ come from the germline V gene. V lost 4 bases to trimming and J lost 4 bases, with 16 bases between them. Based on the CDR3 plus reference TRBV5-1 and TRBJ2-3, the full variable domain is KAGVTQTPRYLIKTRGQQVTLSCSPISGHRSVSWYQQTPGQGLQFLFEYFSETQRNKGNFPGRFSGRQFSNSRSEMNVSTLELGDSALYLCASSPQASSADTQYFGPGTRLTVL.

This chain links TRBV3-1 with TRBJ2-7, with D possibly called TRBD1 or TRBD2 (5 bases each). Germline V lookup: CDR1 LGHDT, CDR2 YNNKEL (reference sequence). Deletions cut 4 bases from V and 4 bases from J, with 8 bases between. This CDR3 is built from 12 residues. The CDR3 bases are TGTGCCAGCAGCCGTTGGGGGTACGAGCAGTACTTC. It translates to CASSRWGYEQYF.

A few counts support this clonotype. V gene TRBV12-3 or TRBV12-4 combines with J gene TRBJ2-7, with TRBD2 matching over 8 bases. The J segment lost 4 bases and the V segment lost 5 bases, leaving 13 bases of the junction unmatched. The CDR3 runs to 16 residues. The CDR3 region has the DNA TGTGCCAGCAGTCCCCGGGGGGGCAGGGGTCGGTACGAGCAGTACTTC. This codes for CASSPRGGRGRYEQYF.

This clonotype was found a few times. The chain recombines TRBV7-9 with TRBJ2-7; 10 bases fit TRBD2. The CDR3 sequence is 16 residues long. The germline V gene has CDR1 SEHNR and CDR2 FQNEAQ (reference sequence). Trimming removed 2 bases from V and 5 bases from J; junction bases left unmatched: 9. CDR3: CASSLLSSGSLNEQYF. DNA of the CDR3: TGTGCCAGCAGCTTATTGTCTAGCGGGAGTTTGAACGAGCAGTACTTC.

The V call is TRBV20-1, the J call TRBJ2-5, with TRBD2 matching 8 bases. Per germline, CDR1 DFQATT and CDR2 SNEGSKA (reference sequence). V lost 4 bases to trimming and J lost 4 bases; unmatched junction nucleotides: 20. The CDR3 runs to 18 residues. CDR3 sequence: CSAIIPGGPARSPETQYF. In DNA, the CDR3 is TGCAGTGCTATTATCCCGGGAGGGCCAGCCAGGAGCCCAGAGACCCAGTACTTC.